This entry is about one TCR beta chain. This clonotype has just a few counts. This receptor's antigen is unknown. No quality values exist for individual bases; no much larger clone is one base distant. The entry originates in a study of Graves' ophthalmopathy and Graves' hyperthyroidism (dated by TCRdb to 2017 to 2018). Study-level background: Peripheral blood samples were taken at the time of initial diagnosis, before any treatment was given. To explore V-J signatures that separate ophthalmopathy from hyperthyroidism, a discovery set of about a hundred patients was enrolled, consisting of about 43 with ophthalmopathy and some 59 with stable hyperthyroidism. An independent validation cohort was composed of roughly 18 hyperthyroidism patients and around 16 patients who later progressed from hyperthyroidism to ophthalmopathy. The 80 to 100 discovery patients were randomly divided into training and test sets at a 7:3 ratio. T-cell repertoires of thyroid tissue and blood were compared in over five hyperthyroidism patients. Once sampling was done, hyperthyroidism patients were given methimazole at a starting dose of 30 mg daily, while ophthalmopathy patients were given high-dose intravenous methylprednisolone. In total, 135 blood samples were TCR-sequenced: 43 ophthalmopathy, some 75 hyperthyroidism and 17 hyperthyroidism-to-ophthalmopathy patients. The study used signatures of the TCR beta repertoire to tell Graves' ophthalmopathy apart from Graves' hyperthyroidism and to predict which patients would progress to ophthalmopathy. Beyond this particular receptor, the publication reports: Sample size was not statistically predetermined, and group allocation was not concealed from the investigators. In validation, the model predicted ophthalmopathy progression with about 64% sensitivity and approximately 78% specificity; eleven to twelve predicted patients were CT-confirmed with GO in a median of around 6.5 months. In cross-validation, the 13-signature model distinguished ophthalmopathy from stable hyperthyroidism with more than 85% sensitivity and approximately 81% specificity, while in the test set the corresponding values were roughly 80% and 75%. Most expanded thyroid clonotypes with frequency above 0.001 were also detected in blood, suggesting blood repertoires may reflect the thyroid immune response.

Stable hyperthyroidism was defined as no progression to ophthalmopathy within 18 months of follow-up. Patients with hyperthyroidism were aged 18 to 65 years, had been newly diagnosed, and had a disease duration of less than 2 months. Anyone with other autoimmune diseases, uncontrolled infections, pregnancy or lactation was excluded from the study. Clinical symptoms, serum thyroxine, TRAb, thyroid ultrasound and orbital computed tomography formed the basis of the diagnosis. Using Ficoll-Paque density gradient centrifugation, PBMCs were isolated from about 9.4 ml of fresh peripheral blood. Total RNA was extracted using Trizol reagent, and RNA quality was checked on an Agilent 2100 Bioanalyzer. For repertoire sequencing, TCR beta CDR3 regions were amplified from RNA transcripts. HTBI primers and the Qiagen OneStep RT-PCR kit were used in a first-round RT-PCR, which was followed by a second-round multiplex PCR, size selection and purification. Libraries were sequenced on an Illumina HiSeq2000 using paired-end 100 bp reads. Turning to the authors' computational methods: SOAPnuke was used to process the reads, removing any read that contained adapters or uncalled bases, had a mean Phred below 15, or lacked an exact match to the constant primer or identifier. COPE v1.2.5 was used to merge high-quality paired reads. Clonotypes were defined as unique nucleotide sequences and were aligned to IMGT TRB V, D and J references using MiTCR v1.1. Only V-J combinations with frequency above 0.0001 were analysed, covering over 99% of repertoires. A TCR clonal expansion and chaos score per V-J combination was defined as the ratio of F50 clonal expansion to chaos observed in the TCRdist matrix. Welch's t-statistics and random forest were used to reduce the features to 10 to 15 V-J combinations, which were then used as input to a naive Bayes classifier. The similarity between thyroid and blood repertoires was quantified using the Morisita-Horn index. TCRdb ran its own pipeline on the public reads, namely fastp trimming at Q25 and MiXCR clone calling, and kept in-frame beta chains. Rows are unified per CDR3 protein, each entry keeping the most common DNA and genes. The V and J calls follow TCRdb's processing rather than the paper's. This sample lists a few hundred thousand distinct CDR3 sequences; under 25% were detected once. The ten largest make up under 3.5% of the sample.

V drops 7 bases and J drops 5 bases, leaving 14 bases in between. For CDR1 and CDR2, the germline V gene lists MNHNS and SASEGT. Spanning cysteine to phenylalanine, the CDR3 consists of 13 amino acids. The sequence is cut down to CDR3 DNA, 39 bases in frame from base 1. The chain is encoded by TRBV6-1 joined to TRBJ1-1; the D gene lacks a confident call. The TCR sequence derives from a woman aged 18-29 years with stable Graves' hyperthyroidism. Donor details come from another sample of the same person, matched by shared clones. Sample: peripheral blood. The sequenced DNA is TGTGCCAGCACCGGTTACAGCGAAACTGAAGCTTTCTTT. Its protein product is CASTGYSETEAFF.